The clone carrying this T cell receptor (beta chain) occurred a few times. Its antigen is still unknown. Participating donors were healthy, HIV-negative adults free of recent acute infections or vaccinations. CD45RA+ naive and CD45RA-negative memory subsets were separated from CD4+ cells. This record belongs to a study of shared clonotypes between healthy human individuals. Whole-study context: The study used three CD4 naive, three CD4 memory, two CD8 naive and one CD8 memory plate per donor. Study-wide results and limits: Generation probability values for non-shared clonotypes were lower than those for clonotypes shared by all four donors.

Measured with immunoSEQ multiplex PCR; TCRdb has only the in-frame clones, and not every one. The sample lists 900,000 to 1,200,000 clones, about 84% occurring once. Specimen: memory CD4+ T cells from PBMCs. Subset here: CD45RA-negative fraction. This clonotype originated in a man aged 18 to 35 in good health. Some clones in this sample may be carry-over from other donors' samples.

DNA for the CDR3: TGTGCCACCAGCATTGGGAGGACAGGCAACAATGAGCAGTTCTTC. Its translation: CATSIGRTGNNEQFF. This chain joins TRBV15 and TRBJ2-1; D is possibly TRBD1 (7 bases). Trimming shortened V by 4 bases and J by 5 bases, and 15 bases separated the two germline ends. Germline V lookup: CDR1 LNHNV, CDR2 YYDKDF (reference sequence). The CDR3 contains 15 residues.